This T cell receptor (beta chain) was profiled in a study of T cell changes during pregnancy in multiple sclerosis. TCRdb's table, derived via immunoSEQ multiplex PCR, lists solely in-frame clones and lacks some. The data show roughly 89,000 clones, with 90% to 95% seen just once and around 2.3% held by the top ten. Per the germline V gene, CDR1 is KGHSH and CDR2 is LQKENI. V was cut by 3 bases and J by 3 bases, with 17 bases left in between. CDR3 length: 17 amino acids. The sample consisted of peripheral blood, taken in the third trimester of pregnancy. The source is a female donor with multiple sclerosis, enrolled in a pregnancy study. The rearrangement uses TRBV18 and TRBJ2-2; D perhaps matches TRBD1 (7 bases). DNA of the CDR3: TGTGCCAGCTCACCGGTCGGAGGGGGCGCGGACACCGGGGAGCTGTTTTTT. This sequence encodes CASSPVGGGADTGELFF.